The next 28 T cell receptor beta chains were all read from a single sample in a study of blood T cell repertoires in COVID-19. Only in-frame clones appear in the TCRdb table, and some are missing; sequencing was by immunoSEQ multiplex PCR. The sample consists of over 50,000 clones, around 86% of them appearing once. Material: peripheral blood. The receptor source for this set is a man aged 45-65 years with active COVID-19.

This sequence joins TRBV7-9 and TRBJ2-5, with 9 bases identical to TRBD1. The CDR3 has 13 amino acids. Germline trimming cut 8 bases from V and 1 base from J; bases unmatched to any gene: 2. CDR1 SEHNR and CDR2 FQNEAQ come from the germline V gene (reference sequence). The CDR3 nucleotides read TGTGCCAGCGCGGGACAGGGCCAAGAGACCCAGTACTTC. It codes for CASAGQGQETQYF.

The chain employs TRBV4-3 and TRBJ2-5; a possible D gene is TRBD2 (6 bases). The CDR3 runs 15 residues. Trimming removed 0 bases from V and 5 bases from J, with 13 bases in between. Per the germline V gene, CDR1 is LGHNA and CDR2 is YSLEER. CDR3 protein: CASSQDGGGRETQYF. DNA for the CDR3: TGCGCCAGCAGCCAAGATGGGGGAGGCCGCGAGACCCAGTACTTC.

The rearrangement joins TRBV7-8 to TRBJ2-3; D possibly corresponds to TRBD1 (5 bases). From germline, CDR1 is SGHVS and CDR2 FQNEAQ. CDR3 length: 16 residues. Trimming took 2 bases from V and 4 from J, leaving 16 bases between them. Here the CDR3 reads CASSLSLGPGSDTQYF. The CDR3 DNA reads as TGTGCCAGCAGCTTATCGTTAGGACCAGGGTCAGATACGCAGTATTTT. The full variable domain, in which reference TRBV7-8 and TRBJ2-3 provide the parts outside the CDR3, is GAGVSQSPRYKVAKRGQDVALRCDPISGHVSLFWYQQALGQGPEFLTYFQNEAQLDKSGLPSDRFFAERPEGSVSTLKIQRTQQEDSAVYLCASSLSLGPGSDTQYFGPGTRLTVL.

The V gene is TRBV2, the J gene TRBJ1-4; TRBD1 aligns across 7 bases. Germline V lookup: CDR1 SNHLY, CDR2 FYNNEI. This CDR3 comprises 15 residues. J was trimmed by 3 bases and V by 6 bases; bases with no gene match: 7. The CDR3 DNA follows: TGTGCCAGCAGATATCAGGGGGTAGCTAATGAAAAACTGTTTTTT. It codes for CASRYQGVANEKLFF. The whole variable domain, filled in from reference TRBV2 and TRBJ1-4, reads EPEVTQTPSHQVTQMGQEVILRCVPISNHLYFYWYRQILGQKVEFLVSFYNNEISEKSEIFDDQFSVERPDGSNFTLKIRSTKLEDSAMYFCASRYQGVANEKLFFGSGTQLSVL.

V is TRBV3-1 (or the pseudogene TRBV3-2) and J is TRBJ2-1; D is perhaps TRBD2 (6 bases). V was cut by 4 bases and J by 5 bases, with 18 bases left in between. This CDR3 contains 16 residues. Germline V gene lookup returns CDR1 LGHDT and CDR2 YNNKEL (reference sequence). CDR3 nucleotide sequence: TGTGCCAGCAGCCTCAGGGCGCGCCTAGCGAACAATGAGCAGTTCTTC. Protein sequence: CASSLRARLANNEQFF.

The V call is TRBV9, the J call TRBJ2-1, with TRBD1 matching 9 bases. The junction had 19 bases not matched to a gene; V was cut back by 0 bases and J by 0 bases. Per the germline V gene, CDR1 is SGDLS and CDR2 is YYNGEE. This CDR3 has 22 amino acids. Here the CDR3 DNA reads TGTGCCAGCAGCGTAGGGTTTCGACTGACAGGGGGAAAGATAAGCTCCTACAATGAGCAGTTCTTC. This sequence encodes CASSVGFRLTGGKISSYNEQFF.

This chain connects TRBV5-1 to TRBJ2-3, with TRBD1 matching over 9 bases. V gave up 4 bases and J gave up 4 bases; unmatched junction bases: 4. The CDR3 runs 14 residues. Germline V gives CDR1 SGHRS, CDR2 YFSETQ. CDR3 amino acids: CASSPGQGSDTQYF. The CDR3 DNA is TGCGCCAGCAGCCCCGGACAGGGGTCAGATACGCAGTATTTT.

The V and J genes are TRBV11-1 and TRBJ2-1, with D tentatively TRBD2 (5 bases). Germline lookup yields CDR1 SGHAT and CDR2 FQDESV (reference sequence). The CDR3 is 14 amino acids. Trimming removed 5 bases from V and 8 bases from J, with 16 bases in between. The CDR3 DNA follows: TGTGCCAGCAGCCCGGGAAGTCGTGAGGATGAGCAGTTCTTC. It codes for CASSPGSREDEQFF.

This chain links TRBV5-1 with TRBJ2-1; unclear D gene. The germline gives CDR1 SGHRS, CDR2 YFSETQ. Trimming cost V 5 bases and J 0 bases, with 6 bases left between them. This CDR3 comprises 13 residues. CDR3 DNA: TGCGCCAGCAGGGTCGGCTCCTACAATGAGCAGTTCTTC. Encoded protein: CASRVGSYNEQFF.

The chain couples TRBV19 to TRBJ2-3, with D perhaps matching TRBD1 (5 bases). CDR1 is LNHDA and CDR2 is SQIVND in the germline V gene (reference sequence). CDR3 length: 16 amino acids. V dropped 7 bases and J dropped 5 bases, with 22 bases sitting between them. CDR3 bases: TGTGCCAGTACCCTCTCGGCCCTCCGAACAGGAGATACGCAGTATTTT. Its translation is CASTLSALRTGDTQYF.

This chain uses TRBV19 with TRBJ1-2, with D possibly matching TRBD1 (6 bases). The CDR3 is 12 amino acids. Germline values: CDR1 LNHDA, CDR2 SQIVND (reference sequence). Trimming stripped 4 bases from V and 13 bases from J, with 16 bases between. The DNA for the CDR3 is TGTGCCAGTAGTACTTCGGACAGAAAGTGCACCTTC. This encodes CASSTSDRKCTF.

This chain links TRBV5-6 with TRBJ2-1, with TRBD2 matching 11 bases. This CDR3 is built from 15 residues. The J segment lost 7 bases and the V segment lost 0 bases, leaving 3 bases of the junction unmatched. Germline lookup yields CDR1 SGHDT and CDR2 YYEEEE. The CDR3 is CASSLGLAGRNEQFF. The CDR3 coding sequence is TGTGCCAGCAGCTTGGGACTAGCGGGAAGGAATGAGCAGTTCTTC.

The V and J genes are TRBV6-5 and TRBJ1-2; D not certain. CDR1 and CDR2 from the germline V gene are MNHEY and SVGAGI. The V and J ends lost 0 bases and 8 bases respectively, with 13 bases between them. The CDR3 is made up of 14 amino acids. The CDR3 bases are TGTGCCAGCAGTTACTCAGGAGGGTCGGGGGGCTACACCTTC. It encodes CASSYSGGSGGYTF.

CDR3 sequence (DNA): TGCAGCGTTGACGGAGAGACCCAGTACTTC. Amino acids: CSVDGETQYF. V is TRBV29-1 and J is TRBJ2-5; no clear D gene. Trimming cost V 3 bases and J 4 bases, with 3 bases left between them. The CDR3 consists of 10 residues. CDR1 is SQVTM, CDR2 ANQGSEA, per germline. Supplemented by reference TRBV29-1 and TRBJ2-5, the full variable domain reads SAVISQKPSRDICQRGTSLTIQCQVDSQVTMMFWYRQQPGQSLTLIATANQGSEATYESGFVIDKFPISRPNLTFSTLTVSNMSPEDSSIYLCSVDGETQYFGPGTRLLVL.

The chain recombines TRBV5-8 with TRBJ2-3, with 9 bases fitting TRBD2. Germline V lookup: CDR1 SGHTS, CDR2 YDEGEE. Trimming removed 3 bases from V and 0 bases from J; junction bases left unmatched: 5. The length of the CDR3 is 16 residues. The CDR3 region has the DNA TGTGCCAGCAGCTCTATAGCGGGAGTGAGCACAGATACGCAGTATTTT. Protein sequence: CASSSIAGVSTDTQYF.

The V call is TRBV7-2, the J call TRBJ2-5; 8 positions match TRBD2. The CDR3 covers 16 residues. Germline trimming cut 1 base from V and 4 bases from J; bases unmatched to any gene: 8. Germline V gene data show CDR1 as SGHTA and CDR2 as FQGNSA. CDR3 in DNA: TGTGCCAGCAGCTTAGTCAGCGGGAGTTATGGAGAGACCCAGTACTTC. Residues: CASSLVSGSYGETQYF.

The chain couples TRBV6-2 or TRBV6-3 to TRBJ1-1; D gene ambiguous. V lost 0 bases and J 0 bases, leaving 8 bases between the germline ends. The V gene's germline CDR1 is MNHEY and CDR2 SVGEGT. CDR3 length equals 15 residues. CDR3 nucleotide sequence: TGTGCCAGCAGTTACTCGAGGGATCTGAACACTGAAGCTTTCTTT. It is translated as CASSYSRDLNTEAFF.

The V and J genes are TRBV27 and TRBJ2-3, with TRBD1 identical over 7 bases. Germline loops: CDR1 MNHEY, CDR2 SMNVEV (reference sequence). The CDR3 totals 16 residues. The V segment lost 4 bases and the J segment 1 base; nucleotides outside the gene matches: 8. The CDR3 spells CASSSARDSGTDTQYF. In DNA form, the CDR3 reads TGTGCCAGCAGTTCAGCCCGGGACAGCGGCACAGATACGCAGTATTTT.

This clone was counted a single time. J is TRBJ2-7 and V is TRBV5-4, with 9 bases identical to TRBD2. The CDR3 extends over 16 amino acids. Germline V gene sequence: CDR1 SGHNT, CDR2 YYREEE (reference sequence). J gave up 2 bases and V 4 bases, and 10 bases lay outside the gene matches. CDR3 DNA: TGTGCCAGCAGCCAGGACGCTAGCGGGAACCCCTACGAGCAGTACTTC. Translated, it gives CASSQDASGNPYEQYF.

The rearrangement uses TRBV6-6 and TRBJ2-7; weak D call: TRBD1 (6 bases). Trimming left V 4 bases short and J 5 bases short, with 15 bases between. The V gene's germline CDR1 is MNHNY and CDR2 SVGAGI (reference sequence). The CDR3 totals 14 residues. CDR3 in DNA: TGTGCCAGCAGTTTTGCGTCAGGGGAGAACGAGCAGTACTTC. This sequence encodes CASSFASGENEQYF.

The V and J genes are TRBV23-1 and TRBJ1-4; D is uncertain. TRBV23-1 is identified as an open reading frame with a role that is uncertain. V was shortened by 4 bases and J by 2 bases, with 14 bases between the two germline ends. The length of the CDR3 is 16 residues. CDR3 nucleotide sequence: TGCGCCAGCAGTCCCGGCAGTTTGGAGACTAATGAAAAACTGTTTTTT. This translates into CASSPGSLETNEKLFF.

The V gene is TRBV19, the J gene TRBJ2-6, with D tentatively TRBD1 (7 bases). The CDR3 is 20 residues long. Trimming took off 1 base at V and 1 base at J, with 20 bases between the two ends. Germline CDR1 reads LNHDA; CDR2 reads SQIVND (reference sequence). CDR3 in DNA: TGTGCCAGTAGTATAGTCTTTCGGGCAGGGGGGCCGTCTGGGGCCAACGTCCTGACTTTC. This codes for CASSIVFRAGGPSGANVLTF.

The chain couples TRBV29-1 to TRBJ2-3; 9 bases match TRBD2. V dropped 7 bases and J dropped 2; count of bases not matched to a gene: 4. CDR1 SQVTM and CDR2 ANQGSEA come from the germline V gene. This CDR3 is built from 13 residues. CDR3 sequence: CSAAGGITDTQYF. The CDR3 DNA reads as TGCAGCGCGGCGGGGGGGATCACAGATACGCAGTATTTT.

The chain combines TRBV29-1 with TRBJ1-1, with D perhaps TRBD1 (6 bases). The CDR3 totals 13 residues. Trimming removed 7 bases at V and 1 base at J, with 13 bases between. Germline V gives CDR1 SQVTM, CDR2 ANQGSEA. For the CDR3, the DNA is TGCAGCGGTCGAGGGGGATCGAACACTGAAGCTTTCTTT. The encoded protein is CSGRGGSNTEAFF.

This CDR3 reads CASSLFTSGRRDEQFF. The DNA of the CDR3 is TGTGCCAGCAGTTTATTTACTAGCGGGAGAAGGGATGAGCAGTTCTTC. The V call is TRBV28, the J call TRBJ2-1; 11 bases are a match to TRBD2. CDR1 is MDHEN and CDR2 is SYDVKM in the germline V gene. Trimming removed 1 base from V and 8 bases from J; junction bases left unmatched: 7. The CDR3 has 16 residues.

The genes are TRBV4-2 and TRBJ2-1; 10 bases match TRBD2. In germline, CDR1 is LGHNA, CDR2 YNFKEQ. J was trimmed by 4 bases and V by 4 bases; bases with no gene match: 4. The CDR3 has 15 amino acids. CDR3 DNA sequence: TGTGCCAGCAGCCCCGGGACTAGCGCATACAATGAGCAGTTCTTC. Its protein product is CASSPGTSAYNEQFF.

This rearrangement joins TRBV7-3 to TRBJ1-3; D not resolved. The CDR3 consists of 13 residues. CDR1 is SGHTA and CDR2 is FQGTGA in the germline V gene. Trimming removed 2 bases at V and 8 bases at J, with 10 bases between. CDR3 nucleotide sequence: TGTGCCAGCAGCTTATCGGGGTCCGACACCATATATTTT. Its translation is CASSLSGSDTIYF.

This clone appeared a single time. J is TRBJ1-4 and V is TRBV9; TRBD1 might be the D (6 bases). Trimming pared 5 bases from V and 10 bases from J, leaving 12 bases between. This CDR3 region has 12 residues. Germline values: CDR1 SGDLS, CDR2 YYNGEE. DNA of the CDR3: TGTGCCAGCAGTCAGGGGATAGGAAAACTGTTTTTT. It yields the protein CASSQGIGKLFF.